The sequence of this T cell receptor (beta chain) was determined in a study of T-cell memory formation after mild COVID-19. Study in general: Most TCR clusters belonged to a single donor.

MiXCR, applied by TCRdb to the 5' RACE reads, yields one record per CDR3 protein. The sample gives about 470,000 distinct CDR3 sequences, roughly 23% of which show up once; roughly an eighth is in the top ten. Trimming removed 2 bases at V and 4 bases at J, with 6 bases between. Germline V lookup: CDR1 MNHNS, CDR2 SASEGT. This CDR3 contains 13 residues. The study, taken as a whole, reports: In second-wave clones peaking day 37, SARS-CoV-2 specificity remained unconfirmed. CD4+ contracting clones were mainly CM and EM; CD8+ ones, EMRA.

As to this clonotype: Its target is not known.

Sequencing used PBMCs or a T cell subset sorted from them (not recorded which). This clonotype was sampled from an adult woman who had mild COVID-19 (a few samples of this study predate the infection). Cell type and time point are not known. This chain joins TRBV6-1 and TRBJ1-5; no clear D gene. The CDR3 DNA sequence: TGTGCCAGCAGTGAATTAGGGAATCAGCCCCAGCATTTT. Translation: CASSELGNQPQHF.